This passage covers 16 T cell receptor beta chains from one sample sequenced in a study of cytotoxic CD8 clonotypes in ibrutinib-treated CLL. Repertoires were generated with immunoSEQ multiplex PCR, while TCRdb's copy carries only in-frame clones and drops some. The sample gives about 49,000 clones, about two thirds of which show up once; roughly 12% is in the top ten. Here the sequenced sample was PBMCs, taken after 12 months of ibrutinib treatment. The receptors were sampled from a human donor with chronic lymphocytic leukemia.

The V call is TRBV5-4, the J call TRBJ1-5, with 8 nucleotides matching TRBD1. CDR3 length equals 15 residues. Per germline, CDR1 SGHNT and CDR2 YYREEE (reference sequence). V trimming: 0 bases; J trimming: 4 bases; junction bases outside the gene matches: 3. As DNA, the CDR3 is TGTGCCAGCAGCTTGGGGGGACAGGTAAATCAGCCCCAGCATTTT. Its translation is CASSLGGQVNQPQHF.

The chain employs TRBV7-6 and TRBJ1-4; no definite D call. The CDR3 length is 13 residues. Germline CDR1 SGHVS, CDR2 FNYEAQ. The V end was cut by 5 bases, the J end by 5 bases, with 9 bases between. The CDR3: CASSLNWNEKLFF. The CDR3 DNA is TGTGCCAGCAGCCTCAATTGGAATGAAAAACTGTTTTTT.

This clone showed up just a few times. CDR3 sequence (DNA): TGTGCCACCCAATCTCGGGAGACCCAGTACTTC. Translated, it gives CATQSRETQYF. This chain links TRBV19 with TRBJ2-5; D unclear. The CDR3 totals 11 residues. V was trimmed by 10 bases and J by 5 bases, leaving 11 bases between them. Germline V lookup: CDR1 LNHDA, CDR2 SQIVND (reference sequence). Based on the CDR3 plus reference TRBV19 and TRBJ2-5, the full variable domain is DGGITQSPKYLFRKEGQNVTLSCEQNLNHDAMYWYRQDPGQGLRLIYYSQIVNDFQKGDIAEGYSVSREKKESFPLTVTSAQKNPTAFYLCATQSRETQYFGPGTRLLVL.

The chain joins TRBV5-1 to TRBJ1-2, with 8 bases identical to TRBD1. The CDR3 has 16 residues. Germline lookup yields CDR1 SGHRS and CDR2 YFSETQ. V was pared by 1 base and J by 2 bases, with 7 bases of the junction left unmatched. CDR3: CASSLLGQGNNYGYTF. The CDR3 coding sequence is TGCGCCAGCAGCTTGTTAGGACAGGGTAACAACTATGGCTACACCTTC. The full variable domain, its missing parts supplied by reference TRBV5-1 and TRBJ1-2, is KAGVTQTPRYLIKTRGQQVTLSCSPISGHRSVSWYQQTPGQGLQFLFEYFSETQRNKGNFPGRFSGRQFSNSRSEMNVSTLELGDSALYLCASSLLGQGNNYGYTFGSGTRLTVV.

The chain links TRBV7-9 to TRBJ2-2; D not resolved. Germline CDR1 is SEHNR and CDR2 is FQNEAQ (reference sequence). CDR3 length equals 12 residues. Between the trimmed V and J ends, which lost 6 bases and 2 bases, there was a span of 4 bases. The CDR3 DNA is TGTGCCAGCAGTTATAACACCGGGGAGCTGTTTTTT. Translation gives CASSYNTGELFF.

This rearrangement joins TRBV9 to TRBJ1-4; no firm D call. CDR3 length equals 17 residues. V was pared by 0 bases and J by 8 bases, with 20 bases between. Looked up from germline, CDR1 is SGDLS and CDR2 is YYNGEE. DNA of the CDR3: TGTGCCAGCAGCGTAGAGCCTCTCCTGTGGGGAGACGAAAAACTGTTTTTT. It translates to CASSVEPLLWGDEKLFF.

The chain recombines TRBV7-8 with TRBJ2-1; 10 bases align to TRBD2. Germline V gene data show CDR1 as SGHVS and CDR2 as FQNEAQ. J gave up 6 bases and V 5 bases, and 4 bases lay outside the gene matches. This CDR3 has 14 amino acids. The CDR3 DNA follows: TGTGCCAGCAGCGAAAGCGGGGGGGTCAATGAGCAGTTCTTC. As protein: CASSESGGVNEQFF.

This chain links TRBV5-1 with TRBJ2-7; 10 nucleotides agree with TRBD2. Germline-derived CDR1 and CDR2 are SGHRS and YFSETQ. The CDR3 sequence is 13 residues long. With V trimmed by 4 bases and J by 4 bases, 2 bases remained unmatched. The CDR3 region has the DNA TGCGCCAGCAGCGTAGCGGGGGGTTACGAGCAGTACTTC. Translation gives CASSVAGGYEQYF.

The chain uses TRBV11-2 and TRBJ2-7; 8 nucleotides agree with TRBD2. Trimming removed 8 bases from V and 3 bases from J; junction bases left unmatched: 0. CDR1 SGHAT and CDR2 FQNNGV come from the germline V gene. The CDR3 has 11 residues. CDR3 coding DNA: TGTGCCAGCCGGGAGGGCTACGAGCAGTACTTC. Residues: CASREGYEQYF.

This clone was counted a single time. The chain uses TRBV9 and TRBJ2-7; 12 positions match TRBD1. Germline-derived CDR1 and CDR2 are SGDLS and YYNGEE. V lost 2 bases to trimming and J lost 7 bases; unmatched junction nucleotides: 7. CDR3 length: 15 residues. CDR3 nucleotide sequence: TGTGCCAGCAGCGTGGCGGGACAGGGGGCTAGTGAGCAGTACTTC. Translating it yields CASSVAGQGASEQYF.

The V and J genes are TRBV4-2 and TRBJ1-1; possible D gene TRBD1, 5 bases. This CDR3 comprises 16 residues. V lost 6 bases to trimming and J lost 4 bases, with 21 bases between them. Looked up from germline, CDR1 is LGHNA and CDR2 is YNFKEQ. The CDR3 nucleotides read TGTGCCAGCAGTATTGGACATTTCCCAGCGGGCACTGAAGCTTTCTTT. Translation: CASSIGHFPAGTEAFF.

The V call is TRBV2, the J call TRBJ2-7; a weak D match, TRBD1 (5 bases). The germline V and J ends were trimmed by 4 bases and 0 bases, with 10 bases remaining between them. CDR3 length: 14 residues. Germline loops: CDR1 SNHLY, CDR2 FYNNEI. CDR3 sequence reads: CASSGADNSYEQYF. The CDR3 nucleotides are TGTGCCAGCAGTGGCGCGGACAACTCCTACGAGCAGTACTTC.

The CDR3 region has the DNA TGTGCCAGCAGCGTAGAGGCCACCCCGGGGGAGCAGTACTTC. It is translated as CASSVEATPGEQYF. This chain links TRBV9 with TRBJ2-7; the D gene is possibly TRBD2 (5 bases). The CDR3 loop spans 14 amino acids. The ends were cut back, 0 bases at V and 7 bases at J, with 14 bases in the middle. The germline V gene encodes CDR1 SGDLS and CDR2 YYNGEE.

The genes are TRBV6-5 and TRBJ2-7; D is unresolved. The CDR3 is 14 residues long. The V end was cut by 0 bases, the J end by 4 bases, with 10 bases between. Germline V gene sequence: CDR1 MNHEY, CDR2 SVGAGI. The CDR3 loop is CASSYSFAEYEQYF. The CDR3 DNA follows: TGTGCCAGCAGTTACTCTTTTGCAGAATACGAGCAGTACTTC.

A few counts support this clone. The rearrangement uses TRBV13 and TRBJ1-2; the D gene is possibly TRBD1 (5 bases). Trimming left V 4 bases short and J 7 bases short, with 10 bases between. This CDR3 comprises 12 residues. The V gene's germline CDR1 is PRHDT and CDR2 FYEKMQ (reference sequence). The DNA for the CDR3 is TGTGCCAGCAGCTCAAAAACAGGTGGCTACACCTTC. Amino acid sequence: CASSSKTGGYTF.

V gene TRBV6-5 combines with J gene TRBJ2-7; D not resolved. Trimming left V 6 bases short and J 2 bases short, with 14 bases between. The germline V gene has CDR1 MNHEY and CDR2 SVGAGI. This CDR3 has 14 residues. CDR3 amino acids: CASSLFSGAYEQYF. The CDR3 DNA follows: TGTGCCAGCAGCCTATTTTCTGGGGCCTACGAGCAGTACTTC.